Shown below are 12 T cell receptor beta chains from a single sample sequenced in a study of CD8 T cells in Susac syndrome. RNA totalling roughly 0.45 to 1 ug underwent reverse transcription with random hexamers. In TCRdb, the immunoSEQ multiplex PCR reads were re-called with MiXCR into one record per CDR3 protein. Here the sample spans more than 70,000 distinct CDR3 sequences, roughly 94% being singletons. Sequenced input: CD8+ T cells from PBMCs. The receptors stem from a human donor with Susac syndrome.

The V call is TRBV12-5, the J call TRBJ2-1, with unresolved D. The germline V gene encodes CDR1 LGHNT and CDR2 FRNRAP. The V end lost 4 bases, the J end lost 10 bases, and 14 bases lay between the germline ends. The CDR3 runs to 13 residues. The CDR3 sequence is CASGYQADGEQFF. The CDR3, as DNA: TGTGCTAGTGGTTATCAGGCGGATGGGGAGCAGTTCTTC.

The V gene is TRBV20-1, the J gene TRBJ2-1; maybe TRBD2 (7 bases). This CDR3 has 14 residues. The ends were cut back, 4 bases at V and 4 bases at J, with 14 bases in the middle. Per germline, CDR1 DFQATT and CDR2 SNEGSKA (reference sequence). CDR3 loop: CSATVRGAYNEQFF. The CDR3 DNA reads TGCAGTGCTACCGTCCGGGGGGCTTACAATGAGCAGTTCTTC.

This rearrangement joins TRBV5-8 to TRBJ2-7; 7 positions match TRBD1. Trimming took 9 bases from V and 0 from J; bases not matched to a gene: 6. CDR1 is SGHTS and CDR2 is YDEGEE in the germline V gene. This CDR3 spans 13 amino acids. The CDR3 coding sequence is TGTGCCACCCCGGGACAGACCTCCTACGAGCAGTACTTC. It yields the protein CATPGQTSYEQYF.

The CDR3 DNA reads TGTGCCAGCAGTTTGCCCATTCGGAACACTGAAGCTTTCTTT. This sequence encodes CASSLPIRNTEAFF. The chain uses TRBV28 and TRBJ1-1, with no clear D. CDR1 is MDHEN, CDR2 SYDVKM, per germline. The CDR3 has 14 residues. Trimming removed 3 bases at V and 1 base at J, with 9 bases between.

The chain employs TRBV4-1 and TRBJ1-1; D unclear. Per the germline V gene, CDR1 is MGHRA and CDR2 is YSYEKL. The V gene lost 0 bases and the J gene lost 1 base, with 6 bases spanning the gap. The CDR3 has 14 amino acids. The CDR3 DNA is TGCGCCAGCAGCCAAGATCTGGGGAACACTGAAGCTTTCTTT. It encodes CASSQDLGNTEAFF.

The gene calls are TRBV12-3 or TRBV12-4 and TRBJ1-5, with D tentatively TRBD1 (6 bases). The CDR3 runs 15 residues. The V end was cut by 5 bases, the J end by 1 base, with 12 bases between. The CDR3 reads CASSGGQLSNQPQHF. CDR3 in DNA: TGTGCCAGCAGTGGGGGACAACTAAGCAATCAGCCCCAGCATTTT.

The rearrangement links TRBV30 to TRBJ2-7, with unresolved D. The CDR3 extends over 12 amino acids. Germline-derived CDR1 and CDR2 are GTSNPN and SVGIG (reference sequence). The CDR3 DNA is TGTGCTGTCCTCCTCCTCGACTACGAGCAGTACTTC. As protein: CAVLLLDYEQYF. The full variable domain, its missing parts supplied by reference TRBV30 and TRBJ2-7, is SQTIHQWPATLVQPVGSPLSLECTVEGTSNPNLYWYRQAAGRGLQLLFYSVGIGQISSEVPQNLSASRPQDRQFILSSKKLLLSDSGFYLCAVLLLDYEQYFGPGTRLTVT.

This clonotype appeared a single time. The chain recombines TRBV4-1 with TRBJ2-3; weak D call: TRBD1 (5 bases). Between the trimmed V and J ends, which lost 1 base and 3 bases, there was a span of 11 bases. CDR1 and CDR2 (germline): MGHRA, YSYEKL. The CDR3 extends over 15 amino acids. As DNA, the CDR3 is TGCGCCAGCAGCCAAGTTGTGGGGCGGACAGATACGCAGTATTTT. This codes for CASSQVVGRTDTQYF.

This clonotype was seen only once. This rearrangement joins TRBV4-1 to TRBJ2-1; TRBD1 matches 9 bases. This CDR3 is 14 amino acids long. V trimming: 7 bases; J trimming: 4 bases; junction bases outside the gene matches: 5. Germline-derived CDR1 and CDR2 are MGHRA and YSYEKL. The CDR3 DNA is TGCGCCAGCACTACAGGGGGCTGGTACAATGAGCAGTTCTTC. Translated, it gives CASTTGGWYNEQFF.

V gene TRBV15 combines with J gene TRBJ2-3, with D perhaps given as TRBD1 or TRBD2 (5 bases each). The germline V gene has CDR1 LNHNV and CDR2 YYDKDF (reference sequence). The CDR3 covers 15 residues. V lost 4 bases and J lost 0, with 11 bases in between. The CDR3 region is CATSIRDGSTDTQYF. The CDR3 DNA follows: TGTGCCACCAGCATCCGGGACGGAAGCACAGATACGCAGTATTTT. The full variable domain, rest sourced from reference TRBV15 and TRBJ2-3, is DAMVIQNPRYQVTQFGKPVTLSCSQTLNHNVMYWYQQKSSQAPKLLFHYYDKDFNNEADTPDNFQSRRPNTSFCFLDIRSPGLGDTAMYLCATSIRDGSTDTQYFGPGTRLTVL.

V usage is TRBV16 and J usage is TRBJ2-7; D uncertain. Germline values: CDR1 KGHSY, CDR2 FQNENV. V shed 2 bases and J shed 7 bases, with 18 bases lying between them. The CDR3 extends over 15 amino acids. The CDR3 here is CASSQQAPSTKEQYF. The CDR3 DNA sequence: TGTGCCAGCAGCCAACAGGCGCCTAGTACGAAAGAGCAGTACTTC.

This chain links TRBV5-1 with TRBJ2-5; 7 bases line up with TRBD1. The CDR3 contains 15 residues. Per the germline V gene, CDR1 is SGHRS and CDR2 is YFSETQ. The trim removed 3 bases at V and 5 bases at J, leaving 10 bases unmatched. CDR3 coding DNA: TGCGCCAGCAGCTCGAGACAGGGTGGGCACGAGACCCAGTACTTC. Translation gives CASSSRQGGHETQYF.